This T cell receptor (beta chain) appears in the sequencing data of a study of PD-L1 blockade in urothelial cancer (dated by TCRdb to about 2017). Turning to the overall study: All patients started therapy around 2014 and received atezolizumab 1,200 mg intravenously every 3 weeks. Patients had an ECOG performance status of 0 or 1 and had received between 0 and 3 prior chemotherapy regimens. In the same patients, pretreatment tumors underwent whole exome sequencing and RNA sequencing in addition to TCR sequencing. Progression-free survival longer than 6 months counted as durable clinical benefit, and TCR features were additionally tested against both progression-free and overall survival. Blood samples were analyzed 3 weeks after the start of treatment (second dose) and 6 weeks after the start of treatment. About 85% of the roughly 29 patients were males with bladder-origin urothelial cancer, and about 60% of the 29 reported a prior smoking history. Pretreatment tumor samples, along with matched peripheral blood collected serially before and after atezolizumab treatment, underwent TCR sequencing. Some 30 patients had pretreatment blood TCR-seq, around 25 had at least one posttreatment blood collection, and around 25 had tumor TCR-seq. Several patients achieved durable clinical benefit and about 19 did not. A median of about 140,000 T cells and 83,000 or so unique TCRs was obtained from blood samples, and a median clonality of roughly 0.08 was observed. The study was an exploratory multi-omic analysis of somatic, immune and clinical correlates of response to PD-L1 blockade with atezolizumab in urothelial cancer. Overall results and qualifications from the work: Small sample size (n of about 30) and many exploratory analyses mean the results are intended to be hypothesis-generating. Greater expansion of tumor-associated TCR clones in peripheral blood 3 weeks after the start of treatment was observed in patients with durable benefit (n ≈ 20, p = 0.022). A pretreatment peripheral blood TCR clonality below the median was linked to improved progression-free and overall survival.

About this clone itself: Its recognized antigen is unknown. No base-level quality is on record; no much larger clone is a single base apart.

Each PCR received spiked-in synthetic TCR analog templates so that absolute template abundance could be estimated from read counts. Using the immunoSEQ assay, TCRbeta CDR3 regions were amplified from genomic DNA with bias-controlled V and J gene primers. Sequencing of rearranged TCRbeta segments was done at approximately 20X coverage. In the source study's methods: Sequencing errors were corrected by clustering and CDR3s were annotated against IMGT to assign V, D and J genes. Only productive TCRbeta rearrangements were used in downstream analyses, excluding out-of-frame or stop-codon sequences. Clonality was calculated as one minus the Shannon entropy normalized by the log of the number of unique productive sequences. Clones differing between time points or between blood and tumor were identified by Fisher's exact test with Benjamini-Hochberg correction at adjusted p below 0.01. TCRdb stores this immuneACCESS table with in-frame sequences only. Part of the clones is absent; in the studies checked, under half of the shortfall reflects unresolved V genes, and no reason is known for the rest. V, J and clone size derive from that table, while D and trimming were established from the DNA sequence. This sample has 100,000 to 150,000 clones in its table, and 70% to 85% of those were observed once. 3% to 4% of the sample comes from the top ten.

Reading the label with the study, this specimen's time point is: pretreatment peripheral blood. The cohort included 25 to 35 patients with locally advanced or metastatic urothelial carcinoma who were treated at Memorial Sloan Kettering on a trial protocol. Peripheral blood mononuclear cells were collected pretreatment and during treatment, with between 1 and 8 total time points per patient. The Qiagen DNeasy Blood extraction kit was used to purify genomic DNA from total PBMCs and tumor samples. PBMCs were collected pretreatment and during treatment, and were isolated and stored as previously described. The starting material was PBMCs, obtained around atezolizumab (anti-PD-L1) treatment. The clonotype comes from a man aged 45 to 65 with urothelial cancer.

The DNA sequence is TGTGCCAGCTCACCACCGGTGGGAGGGACAACGTCCTACGAGCAGTACTTC. This translates into CASSPPVGGTTSYEQYF. The receptor chain draws on TRBV18 and TRBJ2-7; perhaps TRBD2 is the D gene, with 7 bases matching. V gives up 0 bases and J gives up 1 base, and the segment between their germline ends measures 16 bases. Measured from the cysteine to the phenylalanine, the CDR3 is 17 residues long. The DNA shown is the 51-base CDR3, in frame from base 1. CDR1 and CDR2 are drawn from the germline V gene: KGHSH, LQKENI. Joined to the reference TRBV18 and TRBJ2-7 proteins, this CDR3 gives the full variable domain: NAGVMQNPRHLVRRRGQEARLRCSPMKGHSHVYWYRQLPEEGLKFMVYLQKENIIDESGMPKERFSAEFPKEGPSILRIQQVVRGDSAAYFCASSPPVGGTTSYEQYFGPGTRLTVT.